This T cell receptor (beta chain) is from a study of blood T cell repertoires in COVID-19. Here immunoSEQ multiplex PCR was the method, and the copy in TCRdb shows in-frame clones only, minus some. Here the sample spans 100,000 to 150,000 clones, about 89% being singletons. Germline CDR1 SGHRS, CDR2 YFSETQ. Unmatched junction bases numbered 1, after V lost 0 bases and J lost 5 bases. The CDR3 sequence is 15 residues long. This rearrangement joins TRBV5-1 to TRBJ1-6; 8 bases fit TRBD1. This TCR was recovered from an older woman with COVID-19, enrolled during active disease. Input material: peripheral blood. This chain's CDR3 is CASSLAGGNNSPLHF. The CDR3 nucleotides are TGCGCCAGCAGCTTGGCAGGGGGCAATAATTCACCCCTCCACTTT.